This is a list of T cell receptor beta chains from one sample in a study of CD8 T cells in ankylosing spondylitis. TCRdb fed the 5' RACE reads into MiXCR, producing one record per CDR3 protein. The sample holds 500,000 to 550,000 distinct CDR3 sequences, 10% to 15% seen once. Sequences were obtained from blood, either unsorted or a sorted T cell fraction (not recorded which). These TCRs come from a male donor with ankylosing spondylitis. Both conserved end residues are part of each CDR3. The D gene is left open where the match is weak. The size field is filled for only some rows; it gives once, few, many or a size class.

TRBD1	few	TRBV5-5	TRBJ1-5	TGTGCCAGCAGCTTGGCCTTTCGGCAGGGGGACAATCAGCCCCAGCATTTT	CASSLAFRQGDNQPQHF
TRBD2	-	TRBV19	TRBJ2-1	TGTGCCAGTAGGAGGAAGTTCCGGGAGGCTACCTACAATGAGCAGTTCTTC	CASRRKFREATYNEQFF
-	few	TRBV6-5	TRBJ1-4	TGTGCCAGCAGTTACGACAGCCAAGCCCAGAAACTGTTTTTT	CASSYDSQAQKLFF
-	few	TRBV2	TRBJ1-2	TGTGCCAGCAGGGCCTTTGGCTACACCTTC	CASRAFGYTF
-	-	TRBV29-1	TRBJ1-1	TGCAGCGTTGAAGATCTAGGGGAATCTGTAGGCACTGAAGCTTTCTTT	CSVEDLGESVGTEAFF
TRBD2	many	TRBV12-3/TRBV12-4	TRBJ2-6	TGTGCCAGCAGTCTAGCGGGAACTGGGGCCAACGTCCTGACTTTC	CASSLAGTGANVLTF
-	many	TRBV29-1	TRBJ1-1	TGCAGCGTTTCGCGCCACATAGGACCGAACACTGAAGCTTTCTTT	CSVSRHIGPNTEAFF
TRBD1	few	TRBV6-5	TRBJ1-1	TGTGCCAGCAGTTCTTACGACAGGGGGCAAACTGAAGCTTTCTTT	CASSSYDRGQTEAFF
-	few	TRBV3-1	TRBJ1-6	TGTGCCAGCAGCCAAGAGCCGAGTTCACCCCTCCACTTT	CASSQEPSSPLHF
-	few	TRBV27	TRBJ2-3	TGTGCCAGCAGTTTAGGAATTCCAGATACGCAGTATTTT	CASSLGIPDTQYF
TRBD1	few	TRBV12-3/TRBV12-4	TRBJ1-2	TGTGCCAGCAGCCTGGGACAGGGGGAGGGCTACACCTTC	CASSLGQGEGYTF
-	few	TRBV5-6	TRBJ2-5	TGTGCCAGCAGCTTGGGGAGGGTATGGGAGACCCAGTACTTC	CASSLGRVWETQYF
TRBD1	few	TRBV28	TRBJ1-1	TGTGCCAGCAGACGCAGGGGGGGGACTGAAGCTTTCTTT	CASRRRGGTEAFF
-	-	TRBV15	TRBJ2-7	TGTGCCACCAGCAGAGCCGGGGCCTTCTACGAGCAGTACTTC	CATSRAGAFYEQYF
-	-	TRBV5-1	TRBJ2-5	TGCGCCAGCAGCACGGCGGTCCAAGAGACCCAGTACTTC	CASSTAVQETQYF
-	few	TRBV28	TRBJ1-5	TGTGCCAGTCGCCGGGGGCAACACAATCAGCCCCAGCATTTT	CASRRGQHNQPQHF
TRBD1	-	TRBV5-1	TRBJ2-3	TGCGCCAGCAGCTCAGACAGGGGTTCTAGCACAGATACGCAGTATTTT	CASSSDRGSSTDTQYF
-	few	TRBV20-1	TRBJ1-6	TGCAGTGCCCTAAGAAGGGGCCTTTTGAGCTCCTATAATTCACCCCTCCACTTT	CSALRRGLLSSYNSPLHF
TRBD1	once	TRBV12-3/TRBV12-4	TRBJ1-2	TGTGCCAGCAGTGCCACAGGGGCCTCCAGCTCTAACTATGGCTACACCTTC	CASSATGASSSNYGYTF
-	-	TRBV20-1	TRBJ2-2	TGCAGTGCTAGAGATCTCTCCTTGTTCAACACCGGGGAGCTGTTTTTT	CSARDLSLFNTGELFF
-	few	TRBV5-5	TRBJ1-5	TGTGCCAGCAGCTTGAAAAGACAGACGGATAGCAATCAGCCCCAGCATTTT	CASSLKRQTDSNQPQHF
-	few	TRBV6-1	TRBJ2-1	TGTGCCAGCAGCCCCGGGACAAACCTGGAGCAGTTCTTC	CASSPGTNLEQFF
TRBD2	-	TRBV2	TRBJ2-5	TGTGCCAGCAGTGCTGGGACTAGCATGTACCAAGAGACCCAGTACTTC	CASSAGTSMYQETQYF
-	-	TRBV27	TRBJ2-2	TGTGCCAGCAGTTTCGTGGGTATGGACCGGGAGCTGTTTTTT	CASSFVGMDRELFF
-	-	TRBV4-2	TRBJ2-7	TGTGCCAGCAGCCGAACGGTAGGGGACGAGCAGTACTTC	CASSRTVGDEQYF
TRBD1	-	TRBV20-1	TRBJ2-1	TGCAGTGCTAGAGATCCGGGGGCAGGGGGCGTGGGGAATGAGCAGTTCTTC	CSARDPGAGGVGNEQFF
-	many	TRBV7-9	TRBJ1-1	TGTGCCAGCAGCTTCGCGGGGGTACTGACGTCTGAAGCTTTCTTT	CASSFAGVLTSEAFF
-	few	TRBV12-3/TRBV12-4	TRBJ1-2	TGTGCCAGCAGTCAAGACAGGCATTCTGGTGGCTACACCTTC	CASSQDRHSGGYTF
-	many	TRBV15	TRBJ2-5	TGTGCCACCAGCACCTTGGGGGAGGTTCAAGAGACCCAGTACTTC	CATSTLGEVQETQYF
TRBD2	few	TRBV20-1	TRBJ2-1	TGCAGTGCTATGGGCGGGACTACCTCCTACAATGAGCAGTTCTTC	CSAMGGTTSYNEQFF
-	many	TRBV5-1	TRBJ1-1	TGCGCCAGCAGCCCCCTGACCAACACTGAAGCTTTCTTT	CASSPLTNTEAFF
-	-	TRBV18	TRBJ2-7	TGTGCCAGCTCACCACCGCGGGGCGGGGGGACAGCCTACTACGAGCAGTACTTC	CASSPPRGGGTAYYEQYF
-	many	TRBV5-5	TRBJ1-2	TGTGCCAGCAGCTTGGAAGTCGAGGCCTATGGCTACACCTTC	CASSLEVEAYGYTF
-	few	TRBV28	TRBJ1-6	TGTGCCAGCAGCACGACTGTCCTGGCTCTCCACTTT	CASSTTVLALHF
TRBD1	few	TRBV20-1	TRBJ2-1	TGCAGTCCCAAGAGTGGGGACAGGGCGTTTAATGAGCAGTTCTTC	CSPKSGDRAFNEQFF
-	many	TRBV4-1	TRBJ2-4	TGCGCCAGCAGCCATCTTCCTACAGCCGTCCCGGACATTCAGTACTTC	CASSHLPTAVPDIQYF
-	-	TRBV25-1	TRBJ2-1	TGTGCCAGCGCCCCTATTGCTAGCTGGAATGAGCAGTTCTTC	CASAPIASWNEQFF
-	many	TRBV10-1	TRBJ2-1	TGCGCCAGCAGTGAGTCTAGAGCTTTATACAATGAGCAGTTCTTC	CASSESRALYNEQFF
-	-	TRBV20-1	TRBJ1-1	TGCAGTGCCGTTCCAGGGTTCACTGAAGCTTTCTTT	CSAVPGFTEAFF
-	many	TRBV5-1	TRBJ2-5	TGCGCCAGCAGCACCGGGACACCTCAAGAGACCCAGTACTTC	CASSTGTPQETQYF
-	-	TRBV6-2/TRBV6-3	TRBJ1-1	TGTGCCAGCAGTTACCAGGGACAAACAGAAGCTTTCTTT	CASSYQGQTEAFF
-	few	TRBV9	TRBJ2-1	TGTGCCAGCAGCGTCTTCAATGGTGAGGGCGGGTACAATGAGCAGTTCTTC	CASSVFNGEGGYNEQFF
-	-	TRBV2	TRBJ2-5	TGTGCCAGCAGTTTTTCTCCGAGCGGGTATTTCCAAGAGACCCAGTACTTC	CASSFSPSGYFQETQYF
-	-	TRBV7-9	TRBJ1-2	TGTGCCAGCAGCTCTTCAGGGGATCTTGGCTACACCTTC	CASSSSGDLGYTF
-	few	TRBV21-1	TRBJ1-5	TGTGCCAGCAGCTGGGCCCGGGGACCCCGGGTGAGACCCCAGCATTTT	CASSWARGPRVRPQHF
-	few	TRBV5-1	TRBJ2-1	TGCGCCAGCAGCTTGACGATAGGCAATGAGCAGTTCTTC	CASSLTIGNEQFF
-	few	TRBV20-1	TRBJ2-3	TGCAGTGCTCGGCCAACGGGGGTCACAGATACGCAGTATTTT	CSARPTGVTDTQYF
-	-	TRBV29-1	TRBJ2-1	TGCAGCGTTGTTCGAGACCAGCTGGATGAGCAGTTCTTC	CSVVRDQLDEQFF
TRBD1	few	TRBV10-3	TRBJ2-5	TGTGCCAACGGACAGGGACAAGAGACCCAGTACTTC	CANGQGQETQYF